Listed below are T cell receptor beta chains from one sample, sequenced in a study of blood T cell repertoires in COVID-19. Assay used: immunoSEQ multiplex PCR; TCRdb lists only in-frame clones, some missing. The data contain 200,000 to 250,000 clones, roughly four fifths of them singletons. Sample: PBMCs or T cells enriched from blood (not recorded which). The receptor source for this set is a man aged 60-69 years who had recovered from COVID-19. Both conserved end residues are part of each CDR3. A D gene is named only where the DNA matches it firmly. Size values are once, few and many counts, or a class for expanded clones, and some rows have none.

abundance	len	v_gene	d_gene	j_gene	CDR3aa	CDR3nt
.	14	TRBV5-6	TRBD1	TRBJ1-3	CASSRGRIGNTIYF	TGTGCCAGCAGCAGGGGGCGGATTGGAAACACCATATATTTT
.	14	TRBV7-2	.	TRBJ2-3	CASSLQGWSDTQYF	TGTGCCAGCAGCTTACAGGGTTGGTCGGATACGCAGTATTTT
.	16	TRBV24-1	TRBD1	TRBJ2-3	CATSDRQGGPTDTQYF	TGTGCCACCAGTGATAGACAGGGGGGGCCCACAGATACGCAGTATTTT
.	14	TRBV19	.	TRBJ1-6	CASRRDTHNSPLHF	TGTGCCAGTAGGAGGGACACACATAATTCACCCCTCCACTTT
.	15	TRBV14	TRBD1	TRBJ1-2	CASSQLRGPMDGYTF	TGTGCCAGCAGCCAATTGAGGGGGCCCATGGATGGCTACACCTTC
.	13	TRBV5-1	TRBD2	TRBJ2-7	CASSSGTNYEQYF	TGCGCCAGCAGCTCCGGGACTAACTACGAGCAGTACTTC
.	15	TRBV5-6	.	TRBJ2-7	CASSLGTGSASEQYF	TGTGCCAGCAGCTTGGGAACAGGATCGGCCTCCGAGCAGTACTTC
.	15	TRBV5-8	.	TRBJ1-1	CASLNRDPSSTEAFF	TGTGCCAGCCTAAATCGGGATCCCTCCTCCACTGAAGCTTTCTTT
.	13	TRBV2	.	TRBJ2-3	CASNDFFTDTQYF	TGTGCCAGCAATGACTTTTTCACAGATACGCAGTATTTT
.	17	TRBV7-9	TRBD1	TRBJ1-4	CASSSRDRGRLNEKLFF	TGTGCCAGCAGCTCGCGGGACAGGGGCCGCCTTAATGAAAAACTGTTTTTT
once	14	TRBV28	TRBD2	TRBJ2-5	CASSPGGVRETQYF	TGTGCCAGCAGCCCCGGGGGGGTACGGGAGACCCAGTACTTC
once	15	TRBV9	TRBD1	TRBJ2-2	CASSPGTGGPGELFF	TGTGCCAGCAGCCCAGGGACAGGGGGTCCCGGGGAGCTGTTTTTT
.	15	TRBV6-1	.	TRBJ1-1	CASSEALGVNTEAFF	TGTGCCAGCAGTGAAGCGCTTGGAGTGAACACTGAAGCTTTCTTT
.	17	TRBV5-5	.	TRBJ2-5	CASSPTPRVMEQETQYF	TGTGCCAGCAGCCCTACTCCCCGGGTGATGGAGCAAGAGACCCAGTACTTC
.	12	TRBV11-3	.	TRBJ2-3	CASSSRVDTQYF	TGTGCCAGCAGCTCCCGAGTGGATACGCAGTATTTT
.	11	TRBV5-5	.	TRBJ2-3	CASSLLDTQYF	TGTGCCAGCAGCTTGCTAGATACGCAGTATTTT
few	15	TRBV3-1/TRBV3-2	TRBD1	TRBJ1-1	CASSQAPTGEVGAFF	TGTGCCAGCAGCCAAGCACCTACAGGGGAGGTAGGAGCTTTCTTT
.	13	TRBV29-1	TRBD1	TRBJ1-6	CSVQTGSGSPLHF	TGCAGCGTACAGACAGGGTCGGGTTCACCCCTCCACTTT
.	16	TRBV4-1	.	TRBJ1-1	CASSQSPTGKNTEAFF	TGCGCCAGCAGCCAGTCCCCCACAGGGAAGAACACTGAAGCTTTCTTT
.	13	TRBV7-2	.	TRBJ1-5	CASSLQGNQPQHF	TGTGCCAGCAGCTTACAGGGCAATCAGCCCCAGCATTTT
.	12	TRBV10-2	.	TRBJ1-1	CASRDMNTEAFF	TGCGCCAGCAGGGACATGAACACTGAAGCTTTCTTT
.	12	TRBV30	.	TRBJ1-2	CAWSVSADGYTF	TGTGCCTGGAGTGTATCGGCGGATGGCTACACCTTC
.	14	TRBV6-5	.	TRBJ1-1	CASSYSRSRVEAFF	TGTGCCAGCAGTTACTCGAGGAGCAGGGTGGAAGCTTTCTTT
.	13	TRBV5-1	TRBD1	TRBJ2-1	CASSLGTGNEQFF	TGCGCCAGCAGCTTGGGGACAGGGAATGAGCAGTTCTTC
.	15	TRBV11-3	.	TRBJ2-3	CASSSRTGSTDTQYF	TGTGCCAGCAGCTCACGGACTGGCAGCACAGATACGCAGTATTTT
.	13	TRBV7-9	.	TRBJ1-2	CASSLGSTYGYTF	TGTGCCAGCAGCTTAGGCAGTACGTATGGCTACACCTTC
.	15	TRBV25-1	TRBD1	TRBJ1-2	CASSDTDRAQGGYTF	TGTGCCAGCAGTGATACGGACAGGGCTCAAGGTGGCTACACCTTC
.	16	TRBV5-1	TRBD1	TRBJ1-6	CASTPSRQGPNSPLHF	TGCGCCAGCACCCCTTCCCGACAGGGTCCGAATTCACCCCTCCACTTT
.	14	TRBV21-1	.	TRBJ2-7	CASSYGGPFDEQYF	TGTGCCAGCAGCTATGGGGGCCCGTTCGACGAGCAGTACTTC
.	15	TRBV4-3	.	TRBJ1-2	CASSQDLGRGYGYTF	TGCGCCAGCAGCCAAGATCTGGGGAGGGGGTATGGCTACACCTTC
few	14	TRBV5-8	.	TRBJ2-5	CASIAGLIQETQYF	TGTGCCAGCATAGCCGGGTTAATTCAAGAGACCCAGTACTTC
.	15	TRBV24-1	.	TRBJ2-7	CATPRIEGPVYEQYF	TGTGCCACACCCCGGATTGAGGGTCCGGTATACGAGCAGTACTTC
few	15	TRBV18	TRBD1	TRBJ2-7	CASSYGQGLTYEQYF	TGTGCCAGCTCTTACGGACAGGGGCTTACCTACGAGCAGTACTTC
.	16	TRBV21-1	.	TRBJ1-1	CASINEGGGRSTEAFF	TGTGCCAGCATCAATGAGGGTGGTGGCCGATCCACTGAAGCTTTCTTT
.	16	TRBV5-1	.	TRBJ1-3	CASSLGQFSSGNTIYF	TGCGCCAGCAGCTTGGGCCAGTTCAGCTCTGGAAACACCATATATTTT
.	14	TRBV18	TRBD1	TRBJ1-1	CASSPPTGHTEAFF	TGTGCCAGCTCACCACCGACAGGGCATACTGAAGCTTTCTTT
.	17	TRBV3-1/TRBV3-2	TRBD1	TRBJ1-3	CASSQAQGQASGNTIYF	TGTGCCAGCAGCCAAGCCCAAGGACAGGCCTCTGGAAACACCATATATTTT